The text below deals with one T cell receptor beta chain. Antigen: not known. A second PCR of 7 to 11 cycles used a sample-barcoded 5' primer and a J-beta primer mix. No fewer than 3 million CDR3-containing paired-end reads came from each sample. In TCRdb, the 5' RACE reads were re-called with MiXCR into one record per CDR3 protein. Of 1.8 million or so distinct CDR3 sequences listed, approximately 39% are singletons. This sample is part of a study of blood T cells in healthy people across ages. Study observations and caveats: PBMCs went unsorted, and a conclusive naive versus antigen-experienced comparison was therefore prevented.

The sample consisted of blood. This TCR derives from a human donor in good health.

The CDR3 DNA sequence: TGTGCCAGCAGGAGGACGGGAAAGACCCAGTACTTC. As protein: CASRRTGKTQYF. The chain joins TRBV6-5 to TRBJ2-5; a possible D gene is TRBD2 (5 bases). Germline CDR1 MNHEY, CDR2 SVGAGI. This CDR3 has 12 amino acids. Trimming stripped 6 bases from V and 6 bases from J, with 11 bases between.